This is a list of T cell receptor beta chains from one sample in a study of blood T cell repertoires in COVID-19. Measured with immunoSEQ multiplex PCR; TCRdb has only the in-frame clones, and not every one. The table has more than 150,000 clones, approximately 80% seen once. Sequenced material: PBMCs or T cells enriched from blood (not recorded which). Source of these receptors: a woman aged 55-69 years who had recovered from COVID-19. Each CDR3 is given with its conserved first and last residue. Fields, in order: V gene, clone size, J gene, D gene, CDR3 length, CDR3 protein, CDR3 DNA. A D gene is named only where the DNA matches it firmly. Clone sizes are given selectively: once, few, many, or a class where the clone is expanded.

v_gene: TRBV11-2; abundance: NA; j_gene: TRBJ2-5; d_gene: NA; len: 15; CDR3aa: CASSFVQGRQETQYF; CDR3nt: TGTGCCAGCAGCTTTGTTCAGGGAAGGCAAGAGACCCAGTACTTC
v_gene: TRBV7-3; abundance: NA; j_gene: TRBJ2-5; d_gene: TRBD1; len: 15; CDR3aa: CASSLTGAQQETQYF; CDR3nt: TGTGCCAGCAGCTTGACAGGGGCACAACAAGAGACCCAGTACTTC
v_gene: TRBV9; abundance: NA; j_gene: TRBJ1-1; d_gene: TRBD1; len: 19; CDR3aa: CASSRTIPGQGARDTEAFF; CDR3nt: TGTGCCAGCAGCCGTACCATCCCGGGACAGGGGGCGAGGGACACTGAAGCTTTCTTT
v_gene: TRBV30; abundance: NA; j_gene: TRBJ2-1; d_gene: NA; len: 14; CDR3aa: CAWSGTYLYNEQFF; CDR3nt: TGTGCCTGGAGTGGTACCTACCTATACAATGAGCAGTTCTTC
v_gene: TRBV6-5; abundance: NA; j_gene: TRBJ1-1; d_gene: NA; len: 13; CDR3aa: CASSLLTGTEAFF; CDR3nt: TGTGCCAGCAGTTTACTAACCGGGACTGAAGCTTTCTTT
v_gene: TRBV4-1; abundance: NA; j_gene: TRBJ2-1; d_gene: TRBD2; len: 12; CDR3aa: CASSHRGGGKFF; CDR3nt: TGCGCCAGCAGCCATCGGGGGGGAGGAAAGTTCTTC
v_gene: TRBV4-1; abundance: NA; j_gene: TRBJ2-3; d_gene: TRBD2; len: 18; CDR3aa: CASSPGGLAGGGVDTQYF; CDR3nt: TGCGCCAGCAGCCCCGGCGGACTAGCGGGGGGAGGAGTGGATACGCAGTATTTT
v_gene: TRBV11-2; abundance: NA; j_gene: TRBJ1-5; d_gene: TRBD1; len: 15; CDR3aa: CASRTGGESNQPQHF; CDR3nt: TGTGCCAGTAGGACAGGGGGCGAGAGCAATCAGCCCCAGCATTTT
v_gene: TRBV11-2; abundance: NA; j_gene: TRBJ2-2; d_gene: NA; len: 16; CDR3aa: CASSLEATGVTGELFF; CDR3nt: TGTGCCAGCAGCTTAGAGGCGACAGGTGTCACCGGGGAGCTGTTTTTT
v_gene: TRBV23-1; abundance: NA; j_gene: TRBJ1-4; d_gene: NA; len: 15; CDR3aa: CASPKHPGQGEKLFF; CDR3nt: TGCGCCAGCCCTAAACACCCGGGTCAAGGTGAAAAACTGTTTTTT
v_gene: TRBV2; abundance: NA; j_gene: TRBJ1-3; d_gene: NA; len: 13; CDR3aa: CASSFVIRNTIYF; CDR3nt: TGTGCCAGCAGCTTTGTGATCAGGAACACCATATATTTT
v_gene: TRBV28; abundance: NA; j_gene: TRBJ2-7; d_gene: NA; len: 11; CDR3aa: CASRRFYEQYF; CDR3nt: TGTGCCAGCAGACGGTTTTACGAGCAGTACTTC
v_gene: TRBV18; abundance: NA; j_gene: TRBJ2-3; d_gene: NA; len: 14; CDR3aa: CASSPMGAPDTQYF; CDR3nt: TGTGCCAGCTCACCAATGGGGGCCCCAGATACGCAGTATTTT
v_gene: TRBV5-4; abundance: few; j_gene: TRBJ2-7; d_gene: TRBD1; len: 14; CDR3aa: CASSSGQGFGEQYF; CDR3nt: TGTGCCAGCAGCTCGGGACAGGGGTTTGGGGAGCAGTACTTC
v_gene: TRBV27; abundance: NA; j_gene: TRBJ2-2; d_gene: TRBD1; len: 15; CDR3aa: CASSHRDRVTGELFF; CDR3nt: TGTGCCAGCAGTCACCGGGACAGGGTCACCGGGGAGCTGTTTTTT
v_gene: TRBV2; abundance: NA; j_gene: TRBJ1-5; d_gene: TRBD1; len: 15; CDR3aa: CASSEGTGRRQPQHF; CDR3nt: TGTGCCAGCAGTGAAGGGACAGGGCGACGTCAGCCCCAGCATTTT
v_gene: TRBV5-8; abundance: NA; j_gene: TRBJ1-1; d_gene: NA; len: 15; CDR3aa: CASSLLGFMNTEAFF; CDR3nt: TGTGCCAGCAGCTTGTTGGGCTTCATGAACACTGAAGCTTTCTTT
v_gene: TRBV5-1; abundance: NA; j_gene: TRBJ1-1; d_gene: NA; len: 14; CDR3aa: CASSELTATGEAFF; CDR3nt: TGCGCCAGCAGCGAATTAACGGCCACAGGTGAAGCTTTCTTT
v_gene: TRBV28; abundance: NA; j_gene: TRBJ1-2; d_gene: TRBD1; len: 13; CDR3aa: CASSTDRVRGYTF; CDR3nt: TGTGCCAGCAGTACGGACAGGGTGAGGGGCTACACCTTC
v_gene: TRBV28; abundance: NA; j_gene: TRBJ1-6; d_gene: TRBD1; len: 14; CDR3aa: CASSGQGVVSPLHF; CDR3nt: TGTGCCAGCAGTGGACAGGGTGTTGTTTCACCCCTCCACTTT
v_gene: TRBV5-6; abundance: NA; j_gene: TRBJ2-5; d_gene: TRBD2; len: 18; CDR3aa: CASSSLMVAGGPGETQYF; CDR3nt: TGTGCCAGCAGCTCCCTCATGGTAGCGGGAGGGCCGGGCGAGACCCAGTACTTC
v_gene: TRBV3-1/TRBV3-2; abundance: few; j_gene: TRBJ1-6; d_gene: NA; len: 16; CDR3aa: CASSQRYPPGDSPLHF; CDR3nt: TGTGCCAGCAGCCAAAGGTACCCTCCGGGGGATTCACCCCTCCACTTT
v_gene: TRBV5-1; abundance: NA; j_gene: TRBJ2-7; d_gene: TRBD1; len: 14; CDR3aa: CASSSTGGSYEQYF; CDR3nt: TGCGCCAGCAGCTCGACAGGGGGTTCTTACGAGCAGTACTTC
v_gene: TRBV13; abundance: NA; j_gene: TRBJ2-5; d_gene: TRBD1; len: 14; CDR3aa: CASSSGQGSETQYF; CDR3nt: TGTGCCAGCAGCTCGGGACAGGGATCGGAGACCCAGTACTTC
v_gene: TRBV10-3; abundance: once; j_gene: TRBJ2-7; d_gene: NA; len: 12; CDR3aa: CAISAGPYEQYF; CDR3nt: TGTGCCATCAGTGCAGGTCCCTACGAGCAGTACTTC
v_gene: TRBV19; abundance: NA; j_gene: TRBJ2-7; d_gene: NA; len: 15; CDR3aa: CASSIQTIGAYEQYF; CDR3nt: TGTGCCAGTAGTATACAAACGATAGGAGCCTACGAGCAGTACTTC
v_gene: TRBV11-3; abundance: NA; j_gene: TRBJ2-5; d_gene: NA; len: 16; CDR3aa: CASSPGERLTQETQYF; CDR3nt: TGTGCCAGCAGTCCCGGGGAACGGTTAACCCAAGAGACCCAGTACTTC
v_gene: TRBV2; abundance: NA; j_gene: TRBJ1-6; d_gene: TRBD1; len: 14; CDR3aa: CASSVGQKVTPLHF; CDR3nt: TGTGCCAGCAGTGTGGGACAGAAGGTTACACCCCTCCACTTT
v_gene: TRBV2; abundance: few; j_gene: TRBJ1-5; d_gene: NA; len: 15; CDR3aa: CASSFGQLGNQPQHF; CDR3nt: TGTGCCAGCAGTTTCGGACAGTTGGGGAATCAGCCCCAGCATTTT
v_gene: TRBV10-2; abundance: NA; j_gene: TRBJ2-1; d_gene: TRBD2; len: 15; CDR3aa: CASGAGTSAYNEQFF; CDR3nt: TGCGCCAGCGGAGCCGGGACTAGCGCCTACAATGAGCAGTTCTTC
v_gene: TRBV2; abundance: NA; j_gene: TRBJ1-2; d_gene: NA; len: 12; CDR3aa: CASRPGVYGYTF; CDR3nt: TGTGCCAGCAGACCCGGGGTATATGGCTACACCTTC
v_gene: TRBV2; abundance: NA; j_gene: TRBJ2-7; d_gene: TRBD1; len: 11; CDR3aa: CASSPRDSQYF; CDR3nt: TGTGCCAGCAGCCCCCGGGACAGCCAGTACTTC
v_gene: TRBV7-2; abundance: NA; j_gene: TRBJ2-5; d_gene: TRBD2; len: 15; CDR3aa: CASSFAAGGIETQYF; CDR3nt: TGTGCCAGCAGCTTTGCGGCGGGAGGTATCGAGACCCAGTACTTC
v_gene: TRBV7-2; abundance: NA; j_gene: TRBJ1-3; d_gene: NA; len: 16; CDR3aa: CASSSMTALSGNTIYF; CDR3nt: TGTGCCAGCAGCTCAATGACAGCCCTCTCGGGAAACACCATATATTTT
v_gene: TRBV28; abundance: NA; j_gene: TRBJ2-7; d_gene: TRBD1; len: 15; CDR3aa: CASSPRDRRTVEQYF; CDR3nt: TGTGCCAGCAGTCCTCGGGACAGAAGGACTGTCGAGCAGTACTTC